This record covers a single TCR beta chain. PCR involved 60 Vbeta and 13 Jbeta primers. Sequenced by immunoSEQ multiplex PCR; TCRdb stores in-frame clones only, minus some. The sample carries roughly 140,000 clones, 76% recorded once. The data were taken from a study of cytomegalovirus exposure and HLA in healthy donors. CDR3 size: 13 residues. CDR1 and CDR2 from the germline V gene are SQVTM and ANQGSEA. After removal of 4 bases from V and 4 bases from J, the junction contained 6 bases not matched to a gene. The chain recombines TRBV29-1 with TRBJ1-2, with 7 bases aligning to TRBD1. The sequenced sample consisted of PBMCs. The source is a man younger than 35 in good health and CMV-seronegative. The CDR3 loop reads CSVGTGRFYGYTF. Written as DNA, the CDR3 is TGCAGCGTTGGGACAGGACGATTCTATGGCTACACCTTC. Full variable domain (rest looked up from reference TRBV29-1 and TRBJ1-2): SAVISQKPSRDICQRGTSLTIQCQVDSQVTMMFWYRQQPGQSLTLIATANQGSEATYESGFVIDKFPISRPNLTFSTLTVSNMSPEDSSIYLCSVGTGRFYGYTFGSGTRLTVV.